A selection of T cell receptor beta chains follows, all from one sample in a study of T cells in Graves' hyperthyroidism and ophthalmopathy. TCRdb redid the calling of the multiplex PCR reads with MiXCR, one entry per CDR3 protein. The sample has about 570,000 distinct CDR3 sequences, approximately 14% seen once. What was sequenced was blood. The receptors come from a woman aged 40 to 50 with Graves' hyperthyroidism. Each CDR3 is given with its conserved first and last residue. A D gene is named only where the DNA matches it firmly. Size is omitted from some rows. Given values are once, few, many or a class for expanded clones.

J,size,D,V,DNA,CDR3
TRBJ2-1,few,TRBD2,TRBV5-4,TGTGCCAGCAGCTCTACACCACCTAGCGGGGTCTACAATGAGCAGTTCTTC,CASSSTPPSGVYNEQFF
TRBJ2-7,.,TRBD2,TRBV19,TGTGCCAGTAGTAAGACTAGCGGGAGCGAATACGAGCAGTACTTC,CASSKTSGSEYEQYF
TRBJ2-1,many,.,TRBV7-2,TGTGCCAGCAGCGTCCGGGGCCCAGGAACATCGTCCTACAATGAGCAGTTCTTC,CASSVRGPGTSSYNEQFF
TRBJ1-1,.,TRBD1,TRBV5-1,TGCGCCAGCAGCCCCGGGACAGGGGGCGCGTCTACTGAAGCTTTCTTT,CASSPGTGGASTEAFF
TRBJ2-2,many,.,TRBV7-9,TGTGCCAGCAGCTTAGAGGCCGTGATGGGCGGGGAGCTGTTTTTT,CASSLEAVMGGELFF
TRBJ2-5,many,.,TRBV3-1,TGTGCCAGCAGCCAAGTTTCGGGCCAGGAGACCCAGTACTTC,CASSQVSGQETQYF
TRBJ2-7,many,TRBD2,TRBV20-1,TGCAGTGCTATCCCCGGTGGCGGGAGTATATACGAGCAGTACTTC,CSAIPGGGSIYEQYF
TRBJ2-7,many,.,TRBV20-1,TGCAGTGCTAGAGATCTGTCTGCAGCGACCTACGAGCAGTACTTC,CSARDLSAATYEQYF
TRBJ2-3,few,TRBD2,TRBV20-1,TGCAGTCGACTTAGACTAGCGGGAGCGGCAGATACGCAGTATTTT,CSRLRLAGAADTQYF
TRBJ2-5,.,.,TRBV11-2,TGTGCCAGCAGCCAAGAGCCCCAGCGGCCACAAGAGACCCAGTACTTC,CASSQEPQRPQETQYF
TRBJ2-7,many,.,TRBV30,TGTGCCTGGCGTATGACAGCCTCCTACGAGCAGTACTTC,CAWRMTASYEQYF
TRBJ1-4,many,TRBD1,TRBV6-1,TGTGCCAGCAGTCCCTCGACCAGGACAGGGGAAAAACTGTTTTTT,CASSPSTRTGEKLFF
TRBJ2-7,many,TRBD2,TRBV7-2,TGTGCCAGCAGCCAGGGACTAGCGGAGGCGATTCAGTACTTC,CASSQGLAEAIQYF
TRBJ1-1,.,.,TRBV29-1,TGCAGCGTTGGGGACATGCTCTTGAACACTGAAGCTTTCTTT,CSVGDMLLNTEAFF
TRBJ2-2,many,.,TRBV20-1,TGCAGTGCTAGGTCGGAAAACACCGGGGAGCTGTTTTTT,CSARSENTGELFF
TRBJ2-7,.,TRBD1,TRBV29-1,TGCAGCGTCATGGGACAGGGGCAATCCCCCTACGAGCAGTACTTC,CSVMGQGQSPYEQYF
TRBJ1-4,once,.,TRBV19,TGTGCCAGTAGTAATCCCGAAAGGGGTGAAAAACTGTTTTTT,CASSNPERGEKLFF
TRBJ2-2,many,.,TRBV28,TGTGCCAGCTTGGGCGGGACACTGAACACCGGGGAGCTGTTTTTT,CASLGGTLNTGELFF
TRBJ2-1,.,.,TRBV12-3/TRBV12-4,TGTGCCAGCAGTCAGGGGGGTGCGGGAGTAAGGGCTGGTGAGCAGTTCTTC,CASSQGGAGVRAGEQFF
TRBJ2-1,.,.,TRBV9,TGTGCCAGCAGCGTAGTTAGCAACGATGAGCAGTTCTTC,CASSVVSNDEQFF
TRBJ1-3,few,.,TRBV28,TGTGCCAGCAGTTCCCTGTTGTTCAGCACCATATATTTT,CASSSLLFSTIYF
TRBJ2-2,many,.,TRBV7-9,TGTGCCAGCAGCTTAGCGTACGGGAGTCGCCCCACCGGGGAGCTGTTTTTT,CASSLAYGSRPTGELFF
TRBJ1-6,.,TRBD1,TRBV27,TGTGCCAGCAGTTCCCCCGGGACAGTGGGGCCGTTCTCACCCCTCCACTTT,CASSSPGTVGPFSPLHF
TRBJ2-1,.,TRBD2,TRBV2,TGTGCCAGCAGTAGCGGGAGGGTAAATGAGCAGTTCTTC,CASSSGRVNEQFF
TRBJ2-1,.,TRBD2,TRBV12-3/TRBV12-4,TGTGCCAGCAAACCGGGACTAGCGGTCGACAATGAGCAGTTCTTC,CASKPGLAVDNEQFF
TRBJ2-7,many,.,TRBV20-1,TGCAGTGCCCCCGACAGGAAGATCTACGAGCAGTACTTC,CSAPDRKIYEQYF
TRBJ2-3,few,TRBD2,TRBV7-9,TGTGCCAGCAGCTTAGGGACTAGCGGTCCAACAGATACGCAGTATTTT,CASSLGTSGPTDTQYF
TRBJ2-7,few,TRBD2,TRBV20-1,TGCAGTGCAGGACTAGTGGGGGGATCCGAGCAGTACTTC,CSAGLVGGSEQYF
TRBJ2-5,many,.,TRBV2,TGTGCCAGCAGTGAAAGAACCCAAGAGACCCAGTACTTC,CASSERTQETQYF
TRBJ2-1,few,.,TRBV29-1,TGCAGCGTTGAGTGTTACAATGAGCAGTTCTTC,CSVECYNEQFF
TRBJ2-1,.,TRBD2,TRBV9,TGTGCCAGCAGCGTAGCCCTAGCGGCGCCCGGAGCCGATGAGCAGTTCTTC,CASSVALAAPGADEQFF
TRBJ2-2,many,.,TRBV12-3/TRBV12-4,TGTGCCAGCAGTGCAGCAGCTAGCGCCCAGGGGAACACCGGGGAGCTGTTTTTT,CASSAAASAQGNTGELFF
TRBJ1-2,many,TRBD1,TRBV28,TGTGCCAGCAGCCCGAGAATGGCACGACAGGGGGCGAATGGCTACACCTTC,CASSPRMARQGANGYTF
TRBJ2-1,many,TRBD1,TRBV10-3,TGTGCCAGCCGAGGGACAGGGGTCAACAATGAGCAGTTCTTC,CASRGTGVNNEQFF
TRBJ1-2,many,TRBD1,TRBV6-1,TGTGCCAGCACTAGCTCAGGGGGGGGATATGGCTACACCTTC,CASTSSGGGYGYTF
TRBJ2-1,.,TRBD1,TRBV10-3,TGTGCCATCAGTCAGGGGGAGACCATCTATGAGCAGTTCTTC,CAISQGETIYEQFF
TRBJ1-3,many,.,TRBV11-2,TGTGCCAGCAGCCCTTGGCGGTCGGCTGGGGACACCATATATTTT,CASSPWRSAGDTIYF
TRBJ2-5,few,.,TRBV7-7,TGTGCTAGCAGCTCCGGGTCTATCGGAGTCCACGAGACCCAGTACTTC,CASSSGSIGVHETQYF
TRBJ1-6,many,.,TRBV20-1,TGCAGTGCTAGTGCGGGGGAAGACAGTCTCAATTCACCCCTCCACTTT,CSASAGEDSLNSPLHF
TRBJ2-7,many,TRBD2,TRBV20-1,TGCAGTGCTAGAGATCTACTAGCGGGAGGTTACTACGAGCAGTACTTC,CSARDLLAGGYYEQYF
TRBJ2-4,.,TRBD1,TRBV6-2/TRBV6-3,TGTGCCAGCAGTCACGGGGACAGGGGAGAAAACATTCAGTACTTC,CASSHGDRGENIQYF
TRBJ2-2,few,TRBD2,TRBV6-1,TGTGCCAGTTCTGGTAGGGAGGGCGTTCCCGGGGAGCTGTTTTTT,CASSGREGVPGELFF
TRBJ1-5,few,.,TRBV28,TGTGCCTTTCAGCCCCAGCATTTT,CAFQPQHF
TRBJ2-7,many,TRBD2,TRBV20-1,TGCAGTGCTAGTCCGACTAGCGGTCCCTACGAGCAGTACTTC,CSASPTSGPYEQYF
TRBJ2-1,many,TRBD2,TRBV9,TGTGCCAGCAGCGTCACTAGCGGGAGGGGTCATGAGCAGTTCTTC,CASSVTSGRGHEQFF
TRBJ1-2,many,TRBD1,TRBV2,TGTGCCAGCACCACACCCCGGGACAGCCCCGCTAACTATGGCTACACCTTC,CASTTPRDSPANYGYTF
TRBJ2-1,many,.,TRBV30,TGTGCCTGGGGACAAAATGAGCAGTTCTTC,CAWGQNEQFF
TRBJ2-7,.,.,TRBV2,TGTGCCAGCCCTCCGAACGCAGGCCCCCGTGACGACGAGCAGTACTTC,CASPPNAGPRDDEQYF
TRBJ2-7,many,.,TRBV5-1,TGCGCCAGCAGCTTCGAAACAGGTAGTTTTGGCGAGCAGTACTTC,CASSFETGSFGEQYF
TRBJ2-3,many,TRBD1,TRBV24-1,TGTGCCACCAGTGATCCTGGGACAGGGGGCGAGGATACGCAGTATTTT,CATSDPGTGGEDTQYF
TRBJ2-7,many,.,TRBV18,TGTGCCAGCTCACCTGGAACAGGGAGTCGGAACGAGCAGTACTTC,CASSPGTGSRNEQYF
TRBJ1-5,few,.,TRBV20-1,TGCAGTGCTAGAGATAGAGGTGGTCAGCCCCAGCATTTT,CSARDRGGQPQHF
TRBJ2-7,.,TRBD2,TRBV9,TGTGCCAGCAGCGTAGGGTCTAGCGGGTCGGCCTACGAGCAGTACTTC,CASSVGSSGSAYEQYF
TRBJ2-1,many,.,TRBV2,TGTGCCAGTCGGGACTTCTCCACGCCTGAGCAGTTCTTC,CASRDFSTPEQFF